Detailed here is one T cell receptor (beta chain). The data stem from a study of T cells in Graves' hyperthyroidism and ophthalmopathy. The junction had 14 bases not matched to a gene; V was cut back by 7 bases and J by 4 bases. Germline V gene data show CDR1 as MDHEN and CDR2 as SYDVKM. The CDR3 has 17 residues. The source material, RNA transcripts, was used to amplify TCR beta CDR3 regions. TCR CDR3 underwent first-round RT-PCR with the HTBI primer set. One entry per CDR3 protein, called by TCRdb with MiXCR from the multiplex PCR reads. Of approximately 270,000 distinct CDR3 sequences listed, just over 14% are singletons.

Sequencing used blood. J is TRBJ2-3 and V is TRBV28; 10 positions match TRBD2. The sequence derives from a woman aged 40 to 55 with Graves' hyperthyroidism that later progressed to Graves' ophthalmopathy. The CDR3 DNA is TGTGCCAGCACCCTAAAAGGGCTAGCGGGAGAAGCAGATACGCAGTATTTT. As protein: CASTLKGLAGEADTQYF.